The 26 T cell receptor beta chains given below trace back to one sample, sequenced in a study of T cells in Graves' hyperthyroidism and ophthalmopathy (dated by TCRdb to between 2018 and 2021). The library was prepared using multiplex PCR. TCRdb records Illumina HiSeq 2000 as the sequencer. The TCR beta CDR3 regions were amplified from the RNA transcripts. A first-round RT-PCR of the TCR CDR3 used the HTBI primer set with the Qiagen OneStep RT-PCR kit. TCRdb passed the public sequencing reads through fastp at Q25 and MiXCR, retaining productive beta sequences. Identical CDR3 protein sequences are pooled into one entry, listed with their most common genes and DNA. The sample records some 600,000 distinct CDR3 sequences, roughly 13% of which are singletons. The ten largest account for more than 5% of the sample. The sequenced sample consisted of blood. The source of these receptors is a woman aged 30 to 39 with Graves' hyperthyroidism that later progressed to Graves' ophthalmopathy.

This clonotype has ten or more counts. This chain uses TRBV3-1 with TRBJ2-1; 8 bases match TRBD2. This CDR3 region has 16 residues. With 0 bases clipped from V and 6 bases from J, the junction kept 7 bases outside the gene matches. Germline V CDR1 and CDR2: LGHDT, YNNKEL (reference sequence). The CDR3 DNA follows: TGTGCCAGCAGCCAAGAGGGGACTAGGGCCCTCAATGAGCAGTTCTTC. Residues: CASSQEGTRALNEQFF.

The table lists this clonotype with many counts. The chain links TRBV6-1 to TRBJ2-1; 10 bases are a match to TRBD2. From germline, CDR1 is MNHNS and CDR2 SASEGT. V was clipped by 6 bases and J by 6 bases; unmatched bases: 8. The CDR3 spans 15 residues. CDR3 in DNA: TGTGCCAGCAGAATGGTAGCGGGAGGTATCAATGAGCAGTTCTTC. It specifies CASRMVAGGINEQFF.

This clonotype was recorded many times. The chain combines TRBV7-3 with TRBJ1-5, with TRBD1 as a possible D gene (6 bases). The CDR3 length is 14 residues. CDR1 and CDR2 (germline): SGHTA, FQGTGA. Trimming took off 6 bases at V and 3 bases at J, with 12 bases between the two ends. This CDR3 reads CASSHTGPNQPQHF. The CDR3 DNA sequence: TGTGCCAGCAGTCATACAGGGCCCAATCAGCCCCAGCATTTT.

This clonotype was observed many times. The rearrangement joins TRBV28 to TRBJ1-5, with D possibly TRBD1 on 5 matching bases. V was clipped by 5 bases and J by 5 bases, with 16 bases between them. The CDR3 consists of 15 residues. Germline CDR1 is MDHEN and CDR2 is SYDVKM. CDR3 bases: TGTGCCAGCAGTACCCTGACCGGAGGGGATCAGCCCCAGCATTTT. This codes for CASSTLTGGDQPQHF.

This clonotype has ten or more counts. This sequence joins TRBV6-1 and TRBJ1-4; no definite D call. The CDR3 runs to 19 residues. CDR1 is MNHNS, CDR2 SASEGT, per germline. The V gene lost 2 bases and the J gene lost 0 bases, with 19 bases spanning the gap. CDR3 amino acids: CASSESSRQILSTNEKLFF. CDR3 sequence (DNA): TGTGCCAGCAGTGAATCTAGCAGGCAGATCCTTTCAACTAATGAAAAACTGTTTTTT.

This clonotype appeared a few times. The chain recombines TRBV6-7 with TRBJ2-7; 8 nucleotides align to TRBD1. TRBV6-7 qualifies as an ORF whose function is uncertain. The CDR3 runs to 13 residues. The trim removed 2 bases at V and 6 bases at J, leaving 3 bases unmatched. CDR3 sequence reads: CASSYLGTGEQYF. CDR3 nucleotide sequence: TGTGCCAGCAGTTACCTCGGGACAGGCGAGCAGTACTTC.

In its sample, this clonotype was seen many times. This rearrangement joins TRBV19 to TRBJ2-7, with TRBD2 matching 7 bases. The CDR3 runs to 17 residues. Germline assignment: CDR1 LNHDA and CDR2 SQIVND (reference sequence). V lost 5 bases to trimming and J lost 0 bases; unmatched junction nucleotides: 13. CDR3: CASSFSSGSISSYEQYF. The CDR3 DNA is TGTGCCAGTAGTTTCTCTAGCGGATCCATTAGCTCCTACGAGCAGTACTTC.

This clonotype has at least ten counts. The chain links TRBV5-1 to TRBJ1-1; D is ambiguous. CDR3 length: 14 amino acids. Looked up from germline, CDR1 is SGHRS and CDR2 is YFSETQ. V was cut by 1 base and J by 0 bases, with 7 bases left in between. For the CDR3, the DNA is TGCGCCAGCAGCTTGAACAGCTTGAACACTGAAGCTTTCTTT. Residues: CASSLNSLNTEAFF.

The chain couples TRBV6-1 to TRBJ2-7, with 11 bases matching TRBD2. Germline V gene sequence: CDR1 MNHNS, CDR2 SASEGT. V shed 0 bases, J shed 3 bases, and the junction held 1 base outside the gene matches. This CDR3 is built from 15 residues. CDR3 sequence (DNA): TGTGCCAGCAGTGAAGCAGGGACTAGCGGCTACGAGCAGTACTTC. Translated: CASSEAGTSGYEQYF.

This clonotype came up many times. The V gene is TRBV30, the J gene TRBJ2-1; 8 positions match TRBD2. CDR1 and CDR2 from the germline V gene are GTSNPN and SVGIG (reference sequence). With 3 bases clipped from V and 7 bases from J, the junction kept 8 bases outside the gene matches. The CDR3 contains 14 residues. The CDR3 DNA is TGTGCCTGGAGCCCTATAGCGGGGTATAATGAGCAGTTCTTC. It encodes CAWSPIAGYNEQFF.

The rearrangement uses TRBV6-5 and TRBJ2-2; possibly TRBD1 or TRBD2 for D (5 bases each). V was trimmed by 2 bases and J by 6 bases, leaving 16 bases between them. Germline V gives CDR1 MNHEY, CDR2 SVGAGI. The CDR3 covers 16 residues. CDR3 sequence: CASSYVRDPNPGELFF. The CDR3 DNA sequence: TGTGCCAGCAGTTACGTAAGGGACCCCAACCCCGGGGAGCTGTTTTTT.

This clonotype was observed once. With a much larger clone just one base away, this may be a read error. This CDR3 is CASSASDRDTGAFF. The CDR3 DNA reads TGTGCCAGCAGTGCCTCGGACAGGGACACTGGAGCTTTCTTT. The chain couples TRBV12-3 or TRBV12-4 to TRBJ1-1; 8 bases match TRBD1. The CDR3 spans 14 residues.

This sequence joins TRBV7-9 and TRBJ1-4; D is unresolved. Germline CDR1 and CDR2: SEHNR and FQNEAQ (reference sequence). V lost 0 bases and J lost 7, with 9 bases in between. This CDR3 spans 14 amino acids. In DNA, the CDR3 is TGTGCCAGCAGCTTAGCGGGCGGCTCTGAAAAACTGTTTTTT. It is translated as CASSLAGGSEKLFF. The full variable domain, completed using reference TRBV7-9 and TRBJ1-4, is DTGVSQNPRHKITKRGQNVTFRCDPISEHNRLYWYRQTLGQGPEFLTYFQNEAQLEKSRLLSDRFSAERPKGSFSTLEIQRTEQGDSAMYLCASSLAGGSEKLFFGSGTQLSVL.

This clonotype occurred a few times. The V gene is TRBV2, the J gene TRBJ1-5, with D possibly matching TRBD1 (6 bases). The length of the CDR3 is 16 residues. Germline V gene lookup returns CDR1 SNHLY and CDR2 FYNNEI. The V and J ends lost 6 bases and 2 bases respectively, with 17 bases between them. The CDR3 protein is CASRGGGGAGNQPQHF. The CDR3 DNA follows: TGTGCCAGCAGGGGGGGGGGGGGCGCGGGCAATCAGCCCCAGCATTTT.

The chain combines TRBV4-3 with TRBJ1-2; a weak D match, TRBD1 (5 bases). With 4 bases removed from V and 3 bases from J, the gap between germline ends came to 12 bases. The CDR3 has 14 amino acids. The V gene's germline CDR1 is LGHNA and CDR2 YSLEER. The CDR3 bases are TGCGCCAGCAGCCCCTCGGGACGGGACTATGGCTACACCTTC. Translating gives CASSPSGRDYGYTF.

The rearrangement links TRBV4-3 to TRBJ2-1, with TRBD2 identical over 8 bases. There are 15 residues in the CDR3. Losses at the gene ends were 3 bases for V and 2 bases for J; bases not matched to a gene: 3. Germline CDR1 and CDR2: LGHNA and YSLEER. CDR3 sequence reads: CASSQVLAAYNEQFF. CDR3 coding DNA: TGCGCCAGCAGCCAGGTACTAGCGGCCTACAATGAGCAGTTCTTC.

This clonotype has at least ten counts. The chain carries TRBV2 and TRBJ2-1, with 7 bases matching TRBD1. This CDR3 contains 16 residues. Trimming cost V 3 bases and J 0 bases; bases outside gene matches: 5. Germline CDR1 is SNHLY and CDR2 is FYNNEI. The CDR3 sequence is CASSEDRMGSYNEQFF. The CDR3 DNA sequence: TGTGCCAGCAGTGAGGACAGGATGGGCTCCTACAATGAGCAGTTCTTC.

This clonotype was found a few times. The J gene is TRBJ2-2, the V gene TRBV19; the match to TRBD1 covers 8 bases. The V gene's germline CDR1 is LNHDA and CDR2 SQIVND (reference sequence). After removal of 8 bases from V and 6 bases from J, the junction contained 8 bases not matched to a gene. CDR3 length: 14 amino acids. The CDR3 loop is CASAGQGRPGELFF. Here the CDR3 DNA reads TGTGCCAGTGCCGGACAGGGAAGACCCGGGGAGCTGTTTTTT.

This clonotype was detected many times. V is TRBV19 and J is TRBJ1-1, with D unresolved. Germline CDR1 is LNHDA and CDR2 is SQIVND (reference sequence). This CDR3 is 14 amino acids long. Deletions cut 5 bases from V and 1 base from J, with 11 bases between. CDR3 DNA: TGTGCCAGTAGTCCCGTAAGTAAGAACACTGAAGCTTTCTTT. Amino acids: CASSPVSKNTEAFF.

This clonotype has a count of ten or more. CDR3 amino acids: CASCFTETYEQYF. Here the CDR3 DNA reads TGTGCCAGCTGCTTCACTGAGACCTACGAGCAGTACTTC. The chain couples TRBV6-2 or TRBV6-3 to TRBJ2-7; no reliable D call. The CDR3 length is 13 residues. Per germline, CDR1 MNHEY and CDR2 SVGEGT. V was cut by 8 bases and J by 2 bases, with 13 bases left in between.

This clonotype was seen many times. The J gene is TRBJ2-5, the V gene TRBV7-2; possibly TRBD1 for D (5 bases). The CDR3 contains 13 residues. Looked up from germline, CDR1 is SGHTA and CDR2 is FQGNSA. The ends were cut back, 4 bases at V and 3 bases at J, with 9 bases in the middle. The chain's CDR3 is CASSWKGEETQYF. The CDR3 region has the DNA TGTGCCAGCAGCTGGAAAGGGGAAGAGACCCAGTACTTC. Looking up the rest from reference TRBV7-2 and TRBJ2-5 gives the full variable domain: GAGVSQSPSNKVTEKGKDVELRCDPISGHTALYWYRQSLGQGLEFLIYFQGNSAPDKSGLPSDRFSAERTGGSVSTLTIQRTQQEDSAVYLCASSWKGEETQYFGPGTRLLVL.

This clonotype was seen many times. This sequence joins TRBV19 and TRBJ2-1, with D perhaps assigned TRBD1 or TRBD2 (6 bases each). Germline CDR1 reads LNHDA; CDR2 reads SQIVND (reference sequence). The CDR3 has 15 amino acids. V lost 10 bases and J 9 bases, leaving 25 bases between the germline ends. CDR3 protein: CATQWGAAAEAEQFF. Written as DNA, the CDR3 is TGTGCCACCCAGTGGGGGGCAGCAGCAGAGGCTGAGCAGTTCTTC.

This clonotype was counted many times. V is TRBV10-1 and J is TRBJ2-1; tentative D call: TRBD2 (5 bases). The CDR3 totals 17 residues. Trimming cost V 0 bases and J 4 bases, with 16 bases left between them. Per the germline V gene, CDR1 is WNHNN and CDR2 is SYGVQD (reference sequence). The CDR3 here is CASSESLRETIYNEQFF. As DNA, the CDR3 is TGCGCCAGCAGTGAGTCGTTAAGGGAGACCATTTACAATGAGCAGTTCTTC.

This clonotype has a handful of counts. A much larger clonotype is one base distant, so this may be a read error. The CDR3 DNA is TGTGCCAGCAGTCTCGCTAGCGGGAGGGTAGAGACCCAGTACTTC. It codes for CASSLASGRVETQYF. V and J are TRBV28 and TRBJ2-5, with TRBD2 identical over 12 bases. There are 15 residues in the CDR3. The germline CDR1 and CDR2 sequences are MDHEN and SYDVKM. Trimming took 5 bases from V and 4 from J; bases not matched to a gene: 5.

This clonotype was seen repeatedly, ten times or more. V and J are TRBV28 and TRBJ1-6; 8 nucleotides match TRBD1. Germline CDR1 reads MDHEN; CDR2 reads SYDVKM. CDR3 length: 16 residues. Trimming removed 4 bases from V and 5 bases from J; junction bases left unmatched: 7. CDR3 residues: CASSSDGTGNNSPLHF. Here the CDR3 DNA reads TGTGCCAGCAGTTCCGACGGGACAGGCAATAATTCACCCCTCCACTTT.

Many counts were recorded for this clonotype. The rearrangement joins TRBV20-1 to TRBJ1-1; 7 bases line up with TRBD1. The germline CDR1 and CDR2 sequences are DFQATT and SNEGSKA (reference sequence). The V and J ends lost 6 bases and 5 bases, in that order; junction bases with no gene match: 3. CDR3 length equals 11 residues. The CDR3 sequence is CSAPTGTEAFF. The CDR3 DNA is TGCAGTGCCCCGACAGGGACTGAAGCTTTCTTT.